This entry lists 27 T cell receptor beta chains sequenced from one sample in a study of cytomegalovirus exposure and HLA in healthy donors. The study ran its PCR with 60 Vbeta and 13 Jbeta primers. Clones were read by immunoSEQ multiplex PCR, and TCRdb kept only the in-frame ones, dropping some. The sample contains over 200,000 clones, almost 70% of which appear only once. The sequencing sample was made of PBMCs. These receptors all stem from a man in his forties in good health and CMV-seropositive.

The DNA for the CDR3 is TGTGCCAGCAGCCCTACTAGCGGGGGGCGGTACGAGCAGTACTTC. The encoded protein is CASSPTSGGRYEQYF. The rearrangement links TRBV7-9 to TRBJ2-7, with 12 bases identical to TRBD2. Looked up from germline, CDR1 is SEHNR and CDR2 is FQNEAQ (reference sequence). The CDR3 is 15 amino acids. The V gene end was trimmed by 5 bases and the J gene end by 4 bases; junction bases not matched to a gene: 6.

This rearrangement joins TRBV2 to TRBJ2-5; unclear D gene. Looked up from germline, CDR1 is SNHLY and CDR2 is FYNNEI. This CDR3 region has 14 residues. With 5 bases removed from V and 5 bases from J, the gap between germline ends came to 15 bases. The CDR3 DNA sequence: TGTGCCAGCAGTCGGGTACCTGGTGAGGAGACCCAGTACTTC. It encodes CASSRVPGEETQYF.

The chain uses TRBV7-2 and TRBJ1-5; D is perhaps TRBD1 (6 bases). The CDR3 consists of 15 residues. Germline lookup yields CDR1 SGHTA and CDR2 FQGNSA. V shed 1 base and J shed 7 bases, with 14 bases lying between them. CDR3 protein: CASSLEGAGAQPQHF. The CDR3 bases are TGTGCCAGCAGCTTAGAGGGTGCAGGGGCCCAGCCCCAGCATTTT.

This chain joins TRBV4-3 and TRBJ1-1; D not resolved. Germline V gives CDR1 LGHNA, CDR2 YSLEER. The germline V and J ends were trimmed by 3 bases and 1 base, with 15 bases remaining between them. The CDR3 extends over 16 amino acids. Written as DNA, the CDR3 is TGCGCCAGCAGCCACCGTCTAGTAACTGGGAACACTGAAGCTTTCTTT. Its protein product is CASSHRLVTGNTEAFF.

CDR3 in DNA: TGCGCCAGCAGGACAGGACGTTCCTACGAGCAGTACTTC. Translation gives CASRTGRSYEQYF. The rearrangement joins TRBV5-1 to TRBJ2-7, with D possibly TRBD1 on 6 matching bases. This CDR3 region has 13 residues. Trimming left V 5 bases short and J 1 base short, with 10 bases between. The germline CDR1 and CDR2 sequences are SGHRS and YFSETQ. Full variable domain (outside the CDR3, taken from reference TRBV5-1 and TRBJ2-7): KAGVTQTPRYLIKTRGQQVTLSCSPISGHRSVSWYQQTPGQGLQFLFEYFSETQRNKGNFPGRFSGRQFSNSRSEMNVSTLELGDSALYLCASRTGRSYEQYFGPGTRLTVT.

The genes are TRBV7-9 and TRBJ1-2; a possible D gene is TRBD1 (5 bases). The CDR3 is 15 residues long. Trimming shortened V by 1 base and J by 4 bases, and 13 bases separated the two germline ends. CDR1 and CDR2 (germline): SEHNR, FQNEAQ (reference sequence). CDR3 region: CASSLDGALPYGYTF. The DNA for the CDR3 is TGTGCCAGCAGCTTAGATGGGGCCCTACCCTATGGCTACACCTTC.

The chain uses TRBV2 and TRBJ2-2; D gene uncertain. Germline V gene data show CDR1 as SNHLY and CDR2 as FYNNEI. Trimming took 1 base from V and 3 from J, leaving 9 bases between them. The CDR3 has 15 amino acids. The CDR3 loop is CASSEGLVDTGELFF. The DNA for the CDR3 is TGTGCCAGCAGTGAAGGGCTAGTGGACACCGGGGAGCTGTTTTTT.

The V and J genes are TRBV7-2 and TRBJ2-5, with D uncertain. The CDR3 spans 13 residues. Germline V lookup: CDR1 SGHTA, CDR2 FQGNSA. Trimming shortened V by 3 bases and J by 6 bases, and 11 bases separated the two germline ends. CDR3 region: CASSFPGVKTQYF. The CDR3 nucleotides are TGTGCCAGCAGCTTTCCCGGAGTTAAGACCCAGTACTTC.

This chain links TRBV28 with TRBJ2-2, with 7 bases aligning to TRBD1. Trimming took 6 bases from V and 5 from J; bases not matched to a gene: 9. Per the germline V gene, CDR1 is MDHEN and CDR2 is SYDVKM. This CDR3 region has 15 residues. CDR3 amino acids: CASSPKGARTGELFF. In DNA, the CDR3 is TGTGCCAGCAGCCCGAAGGGGGCGCGGACCGGGGAGCTGTTTTTT. Combining the CDR3 with reference TRBV28 and TRBJ2-2 gives the whole variable domain DVKVTQSSRYLVKRTGEKVFLECVQDMDHENMFWYRQDPGLGLRLIYFSYDVKMKEKGDIPEGYSVSREKKERFSLILESASTNQTSMYLCASSPKGARTGELFFGEGSRLTVL.

This chain joins TRBV6-6 and TRBJ1-2; TRBD1 agrees at 7 bases. Germline V gene sequence: CDR1 MNHNY, CDR2 SVGAGI (reference sequence). The CDR3 has 13 residues. The V and J ends lost 10 bases and 5 bases, in that order; junction bases with no gene match: 10. The chain's CDR3 is CATGTAVSYGYTF. Written as DNA, the CDR3 is TGTGCCACCGGGACAGCCGTCTCTTATGGCTACACCTTC.

The chain combines TRBV19 with TRBJ2-1, with a tentative D call TRBD2 (5 bases). V was cut by 6 bases and J by 16 bases, with 22 bases left in between. The CDR3 has 13 residues. Germline V gene sequence: CDR1 LNHDA, CDR2 SQIVND (reference sequence). The CDR3 bases are TGTGCCAGTAGCCCCGACCGGGAAAGGGTCTTATTCTTC. It yields the protein CASSPDRERVLFF.

The chain links TRBV12-5 to TRBJ1-5; D not certain. Germline values: CDR1 LGHNT, CDR2 FRNRAP. V was clipped by 1 base and J by 9 bases, with 7 bases between them. This CDR3 is 12 amino acids long. The CDR3 loop is CASGLEIGPQHF. In DNA form, the CDR3 reads TGTGCTAGTGGTTTGGAGATCGGGCCCCAGCATTTT.

This clone was seen just once. This rearrangement joins TRBV21-1 to TRBJ2-4; the tabulated D call, TRBD2, remains unverified against the DNA. TRBV21-1 is deemed a pseudogene. This CDR3 has 15 amino acids. The CDR3 DNA is TGTGCCAGCAGCACCGCCCGGGAGACACTTAACATTCAGTACTTC. Encoded protein: CASSTARETLNIQYF.

The chain employs TRBV5-1 and TRBJ1-2; D remains ambiguous. Deletions cut 1 base from V and 8 bases from J, with 18 bases between. CDR1 and CDR2 (germline): SGHRS, YFSETQ. The CDR3 sequence is 15 residues long. The CDR3 DNA is TGCGCCAGCAGCTTGAGGAGGTCCCAGGAGAGAGGCTACACCTTC. Protein sequence: CASSLRRSQERGYTF.

The CDR3 sequence is CATRGLAANNEQFF. The CDR3 DNA is TGTGCCACGCGGGGACTAGCGGCTAACAATGAGCAGTTCTTC. The rearrangement uses TRBV27 and TRBJ2-1; 11 positions agree with TRBD2. Per the germline V gene, CDR1 is MNHEY and CDR2 is SMNVEV (reference sequence). This CDR3 region has 14 residues. V lost 10 bases, J lost 5 bases, and 7 bases stayed unmatched.

This clone was observed once. A much more abundant neighbour one base away suggests this may be a read error. This rearrangement joins TRBV6-4 to TRBJ2-2; 10 bases align to TRBD2. Germline V gene data show CDR1 as MRHNA and CDR2 as SNTAGT. V gave up 4 bases and J gave up 1 base; unmatched junction bases: 0. This CDR3 has 15 residues. Here the CDR3 DNA reads TGTGCCAGCAGTGGACTAGCGGGGAACACCGGGGAGCTGTTTTTT. Protein product: CASSGLAGNTGELFF.

In its sample, this clone was seen once. The chain is built from TRBV14 and TRBJ2-7; 9 positions agree with TRBD2. Germline CDR1 is SGHDN and CDR2 is FVKESK. This CDR3 contains 17 residues. V was clipped by 0 bases and J by 0 bases; unmatched bases: 6. CDR3 sequence: CASSQDDERGVSYEQYF. Written as DNA, the CDR3 is TGTGCCAGCAGCCAAGATGACGAGCGGGGGGTCTCCTACGAGCAGTACTTC.

The chain has TRBV23-1 and TRBJ2-5; TRBD2 matches 9 bases. TRBV23-1 is assigned to the ORF class and has an uncertain function. The CDR3 contains 16 residues. Trimming at V came to 2 bases and at J to 4 bases, leaving 8 bases not matched to a gene. The CDR3 bases are TGCGCCAGCAGTCAACTGGGACTAGCATGGGGAGAGACCCAGTACTTC. Protein: CASSQLGLAWGETQYF.

The chain links TRBV6-5 to TRBJ1-1; 7 bases map to TRBD1. After removal of 0 bases from V and 4 bases from J, the junction contained 5 bases not matched to a gene. This CDR3 has 15 amino acids. Germline CDR1 and CDR2: MNHEY and SVGAGI. CDR3 sequence reads: CASSYSRTGSTEAFF. CDR3 coding DNA: TGTGCCAGCAGTTACTCTAGGACAGGCTCCACTGAAGCTTTCTTT.

The chain carries TRBV2 and TRBJ2-3; TRBD2 aligns across 11 bases. Germline-derived CDR1 and CDR2 are SNHLY and FYNNEI. The CDR3 loop spans 16 amino acids. The V gene end was trimmed by 7 bases and the J gene end by 5 bases; junction bases not matched to a gene: 11. CDR3 sequence: CASKMVSGGAVDTQYF. CDR3 bases: TGTGCCAGCAAAATGGTTAGCGGGGGGGCCGTAGATACGCAGTATTTT. Variable domain in full (rest from reference TRBV2 and TRBJ2-3): EPEVTQTPSHQVTQMGQEVILRCVPISNHLYFYWYRQILGQKVEFLVSFYNNEISEKSEIFDDQFSVERPDGSNFTLKIRSTKLEDSAMYFCASKMVSGGAVDTQYFGPGTRLTVL.

This chain links TRBV29-1 with TRBJ2-7; 9 positions match TRBD1. V gave up 7 bases and J gave up 2 bases; unmatched junction bases: 3. Germline CDR1 and CDR2: SQVTM and ANQGSEA. This CDR3 region has 12 residues. For the CDR3, the DNA is TGCAGCGCAGGACAGGGGACCTACGAGCAGTACTTC. Translated: CSAGQGTYEQYF.

This chain links TRBV15 with TRBJ1-1; TRBD1 aligns across 10 bases. CDR3 length equals 16 residues. Germline values: CDR1 LNHNV, CDR2 YYDKDF (reference sequence). V was pared by 3 bases and J by 4 bases, with 8 bases of the junction left unmatched. CDR3 amino acids: CATSSDRGRWGTEAFF. CDR3 in DNA: TGTGCCACCAGCAGCGACAGGGGGCGGTGGGGCACTGAAGCTTTCTTT. Combining the CDR3 with reference TRBV15 and TRBJ1-1 gives the whole variable domain DAMVIQNPRYQVTQFGKPVTLSCSQTLNHNVMYWYQQKSSQAPKLLFHYYDKDFNNEADTPDNFQSRRPNTSFCFLDIRSPGLGDTAMYLCATSSDRGRWGTEAFFGQGTRLTVV.

This clone was found a few times. This chain links TRBV4-1 with TRBJ2-3, with D possibly TRBD1 on 6 matching bases. Germline CDR1 and CDR2: MGHRA and YSYEKL. The CDR3 extends over 13 amino acids. The V and J ends lost 6 bases and 3 bases respectively, with 10 bases between them. As DNA, the CDR3 is TGCGCCAGCAGACTTGGACAGACAGATACGCAGTATTTT. Its translation: CASRLGQTDTQYF.

The gene calls are TRBV18 and TRBJ2-7; 7 bases fit TRBD1. The V and J ends lost 0 bases and 7 bases, in that order; junction bases with no gene match: 9. This CDR3 region has 15 residues. Germline V gene sequence: CDR1 KGHSH, CDR2 LQKENI. This CDR3 is CASSPPTGQALEQYF. In DNA, the CDR3 is TGTGCCAGCTCACCACCGACAGGACAGGCCCTTGAGCAGTACTTC.

The V call is TRBV18, the J call TRBJ2-7; 7 bases align to TRBD1. The CDR3 is 16 residues long. Trimming removed 4 bases from V and 3 bases from J; junction bases left unmatched: 12. Germline V gene lookup returns CDR1 KGHSH and CDR2 LQKENI. The CDR3 DNA is TGTGCCAGCTCACGGCCGACCCCGGACAGGAACTACGAGCAGTACTTC. Its protein is CASSRPTPDRNYEQYF.

This chain connects TRBV5-1 to TRBJ2-3; 7 bases fit TRBD2. This CDR3 is 16 amino acids long. Germline V gene sequence: CDR1 SGHRS, CDR2 YFSETQ. Trimming took 2 bases from V and 2 from J; bases not matched to a gene: 8. In nucleotides, the CDR3 is TGCGCCAGCAGCTTTCTGTCTAGCGGTAACACAGATACGCAGTATTTT. It yields the protein CASSFLSSGNTDTQYF. The whole variable domain, remainder taken from reference TRBV5-1 and TRBJ2-3, is KAGVTQTPRYLIKTRGQQVTLSCSPISGHRSVSWYQQTPGQGLQFLFEYFSETQRNKGNFPGRFSGRQFSNSRSEMNVSTLELGDSALYLCASSFLSSGNTDTQYFGPGTRLTVL.

In this sample, this clone turned up a few times. This rearrangement joins TRBV5-5 to TRBJ2-2, with 9 positions matching TRBD1. With V trimmed by 4 bases and J by 4 bases, 5 bases remained unmatched. The length of the CDR3 is 15 residues. Germline values: CDR1 SGHKS, CDR2 YYEKEE (reference sequence). In nucleotides, the CDR3 is TGTGCCAGCAGCACGGACAGGGGAGGCACCGGGGAGCTGTTTTTT. Its translation is CASSTDRGGTGELFF.